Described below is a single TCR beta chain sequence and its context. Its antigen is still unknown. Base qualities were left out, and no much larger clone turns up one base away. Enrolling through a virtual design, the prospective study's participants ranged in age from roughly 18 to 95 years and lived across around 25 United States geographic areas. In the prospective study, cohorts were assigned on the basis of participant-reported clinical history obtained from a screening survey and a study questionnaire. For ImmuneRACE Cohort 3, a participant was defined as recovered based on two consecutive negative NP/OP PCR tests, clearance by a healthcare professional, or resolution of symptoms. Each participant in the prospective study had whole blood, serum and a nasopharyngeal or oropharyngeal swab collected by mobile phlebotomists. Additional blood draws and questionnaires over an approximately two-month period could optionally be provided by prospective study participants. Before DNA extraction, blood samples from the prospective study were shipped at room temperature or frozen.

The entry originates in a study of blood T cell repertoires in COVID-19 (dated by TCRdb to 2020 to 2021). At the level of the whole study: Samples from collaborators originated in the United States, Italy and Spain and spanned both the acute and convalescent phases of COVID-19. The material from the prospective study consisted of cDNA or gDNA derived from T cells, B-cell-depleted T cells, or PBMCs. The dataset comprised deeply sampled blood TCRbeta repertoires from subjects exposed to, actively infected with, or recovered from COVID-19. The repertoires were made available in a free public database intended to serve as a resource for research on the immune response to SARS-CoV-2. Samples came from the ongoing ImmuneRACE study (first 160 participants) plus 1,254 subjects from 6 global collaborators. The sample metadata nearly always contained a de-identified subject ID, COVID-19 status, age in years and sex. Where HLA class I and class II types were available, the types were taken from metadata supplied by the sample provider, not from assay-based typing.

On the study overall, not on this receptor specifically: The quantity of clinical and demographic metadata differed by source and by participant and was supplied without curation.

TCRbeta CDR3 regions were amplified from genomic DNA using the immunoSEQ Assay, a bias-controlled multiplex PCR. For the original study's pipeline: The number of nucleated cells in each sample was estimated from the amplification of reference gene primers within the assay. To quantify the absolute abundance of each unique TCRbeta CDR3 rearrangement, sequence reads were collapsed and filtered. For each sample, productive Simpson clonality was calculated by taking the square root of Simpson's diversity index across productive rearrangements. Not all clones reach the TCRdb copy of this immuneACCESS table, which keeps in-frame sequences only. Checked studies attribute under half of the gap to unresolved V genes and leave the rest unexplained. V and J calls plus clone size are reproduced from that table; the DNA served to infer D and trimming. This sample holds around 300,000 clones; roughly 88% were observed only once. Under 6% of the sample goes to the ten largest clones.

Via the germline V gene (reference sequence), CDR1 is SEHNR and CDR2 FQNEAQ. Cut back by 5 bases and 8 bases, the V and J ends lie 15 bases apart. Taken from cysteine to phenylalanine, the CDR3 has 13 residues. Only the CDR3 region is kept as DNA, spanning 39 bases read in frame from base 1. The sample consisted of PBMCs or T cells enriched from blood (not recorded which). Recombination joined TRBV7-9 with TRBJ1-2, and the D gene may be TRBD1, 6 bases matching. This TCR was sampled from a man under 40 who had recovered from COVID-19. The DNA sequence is TGTGCCAGCAGCATACAGGGTATCGGCGGCTACACCTTC. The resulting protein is CASSIQGIGGYTF. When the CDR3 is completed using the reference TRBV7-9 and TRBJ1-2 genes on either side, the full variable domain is DTGVSQNPRHKITKRGQNVTFRCDPISEHNRLYWYRQTLGQGPEFLTYFQNEAQLEKSRLLSDRFSAERPKGSFSTLEIQRTEQGDSAMYLCASSIQGIGGYTFGSGTRLTVV.